Following are 18 T cell receptor beta chains from one sample sequenced in a study of response to subunit inactivated influenza vaccine. In TCRdb, the RT-PCR reads were re-called with MiXCR into one record per CDR3 protein. The sample has 650,000 or so distinct CDR3 sequences, 14% seen once. Here the sequenced sample was PBMCs from blood, taken 14 to 15 days before vaccination. The receptors derive from a man aged 50-60 years who received an inactivated influenza vaccine.

This clonotype was seen repeatedly, ten times or more. The V and J genes are TRBV12-3 or TRBV12-4 and TRBJ1-1, with D perhaps matching TRBD1 (5 bases). The CDR3 runs 13 residues. V was shortened by 2 bases and J by 4 bases, with 8 bases between the two germline ends. Written as DNA, the CDR3 is TGTGCCAGCAGTTTACAGGGAACCACTGAAGCTTTCTTT. Encoded protein: CASSLQGTTEAFF.

V and J are TRBV5-1 and TRBJ2-5; the D gene could be TRBD1 or TRBD2 (5 bases each). The CDR3 length is 14 residues. V was shortened by 1 base and J by 10 bases, with 17 bases between the two germline ends. CDR1 and CDR2 (germline): SGHRS, YFSETQ. CDR3 sequence reads: CASSLLGVAAVQYF. The DNA for the CDR3 is TGCGCCAGCAGCTTGCTGGGGGTAGCAGCTGTCCAGTACTTC.

This clonotype turned up a few times. One end of the junction fails to match germline, which may point to a read error. V gene TRBV11-1 combines with J gene TRBJ2-1, with a tentative D call TRBD2 (6 bases). The CDR3 is made up of 13 amino acids. Germline lookup yields CDR1 SGHAT and CDR2 FQDESV (reference sequence). CDR3 DNA sequence: TGTGCCAGCAGTCAGGCACGGGACTTGGCTTTATACTTC. This gives the protein CASSQARDLALYF.

The chain joins TRBV7-2 to TRBJ2-2; D is perhaps TRBD1 (5 bases). V lost 5 bases, J lost 7 bases, and 8 bases lay in between. CDR3 length: 12 residues. From germline, CDR1 is SGHTA and CDR2 FQGNSA. CDR3 region: CASSVRGGELFF. CDR3 DNA: TGTGCCAGCAGCGTAAGGGGCGGGGAGCTGTTTTTT. The full variable domain, in which reference TRBV7-2 and TRBJ2-2 provide the parts outside the CDR3, is GAGVSQSPSNKVTEKGKDVELRCDPISGHTALYWYRQSLGQGLEFLIYFQGNSAPDKSGLPSDRFSAERTGGSVSTLTIQRTQQEDSAVYLCASSVRGGELFFGEGSRLTVL.

J is TRBJ2-7 and V is TRBV7-8, with a possible D match to TRBD1 (6 bases). This CDR3 has 16 amino acids. Per germline, CDR1 SGHVS and CDR2 FQNEAQ. The V end was cut by 5 bases, the J end by 0 bases, with 17 bases between. CDR3 residues: CASSNSRTDSSYEQYF. CDR3 bases: TGTGCCAGCAGCAATTCCAGGACAGATAGCTCCTACGAGCAGTACTTC.

The CDR3 reads CATSRGNPRDYGYTF. For the CDR3, the DNA is TGTGCCACCAGCAGAGGTAACCCAAGGGACTATGGCTACACCTTC. The chain recombines TRBV15 with TRBJ1-2; D unclear. The length of the CDR3 is 15 residues. Germline CDR1 is LNHNV and CDR2 is YYDKDF (reference sequence). The V gene lost 1 base and the J gene lost 3 bases, with 12 bases spanning the gap.

Here the CDR3 DNA reads TGCGCCAGCAGCCAAGATCGACTACCGAGACAGGCTATAAGCTCCTACAATGAGCAGTTCTTC. Its translation is CASSQDRLPRQAISSYNEQFF. This chain joins TRBV4-1 and TRBJ2-1, with a tentative D call TRBD1 (6 bases). This CDR3 is built from 21 residues. The germline V gene encodes CDR1 MGHRA and CDR2 YSYEKL. V was trimmed by 0 bases and J by 0 bases, leaving 24 bases between them.

The chain employs TRBV30 and TRBJ2-1; 8 positions agree with TRBD2. The CDR3 is 13 residues long. Germline assignment: CDR1 GTSNPN and CDR2 SVGIG (reference sequence). With 5 bases clipped from V and 10 bases from J, the junction kept 10 bases outside the gene matches. CDR3 sequence (DNA): TGTGCCTGGGCCCGGACTAGCCATAGAGAGCAGTTCTTC. This translates into CAWARTSHREQFF.

The chain is built from TRBV12-3 or TRBV12-4 and TRBJ1-2; D might be TRBD1 (6 bases). V lost 3 bases and J lost 6, with 11 bases in between. The CDR3 spans 13 residues. The CDR3 bases are TGTGCCAGCAGTTTCGGGGGCGCGAATGGCTACACCTTC. Its translation: CASSFGGANGYTF.

The sample holds a few counts of this clonotype. The rearrangement uses TRBV30 and TRBJ1-6, with unresolved D. The CDR3 is 15 amino acids. V dropped 4 bases and J dropped 9 bases, with 19 bases sitting between them. CDR1 GTSNPN and CDR2 SVGIG come from the germline V gene (reference sequence). The CDR3 protein is CAWTPDELRISPLHF. CDR3 coding DNA: TGTGCCTGGACCCCTGACGAGCTTAGAATTTCACCCCTCCACTTT.

This clonotype was seen at least ten times. The chain carries TRBV27 and TRBJ2-1; no definite D call. Germline V lookup: CDR1 MNHEY, CDR2 SMNVEV (reference sequence). V shed 0 bases and J shed 7 bases, with 7 bases lying between them. This CDR3 has 13 amino acids. The CDR3, as DNA: TGTGCCAGCAGTTTATCCCACCGGAATGAGCAGTTCTTC. It encodes CASSLSHRNEQFF.

This clonotype appeared a few times. The gene calls are TRBV2 and TRBJ2-7; 7 nucleotides match TRBD1. Germline lookup yields CDR1 SNHLY and CDR2 FYNNEI. V was pared by 6 bases and J by 0 bases, with 11 bases of the junction left unmatched. The CDR3 extends over 16 amino acids. CDR3 nucleotide sequence: TGTGCCAGCAGCCGGGCGGACAGGTTATCCTCCTACGAGCAGTACTTC. This codes for CASSRADRLSSYEQYF.

This clonotype has only a few counts. This rearrangement joins TRBV10-3 to TRBJ2-1; 11 nucleotides agree with TRBD2. The length of the CDR3 is 15 residues. Germline CDR1 is ENHRY and CDR2 is SYGVKD. The J segment lost 9 bases and the V segment lost 5 bases, leaving 9 bases of the junction unmatched. CDR3 residues: CAISPNSGGAVEQFF. The DNA for the CDR3 is TGTGCCATCAGTCCCAATAGCGGGGGGGCGGTTGAGCAGTTCTTC.

The genes are TRBV20-1 and TRBJ2-1; D uncertain. Per germline, CDR1 DFQATT and CDR2 SNEGSKA (reference sequence). This CDR3 region has 12 residues. V lost 1 base to trimming and J lost 7 bases, with 8 bases between them. The CDR3 region is CSARGAVNEQFF. The CDR3 region has the DNA TGCAGTGCTAGAGGGGCCGTAAATGAGCAGTTCTTC.

This clonotype was seen a handful of times. The genes are TRBV6-1 and TRBJ2-7; the match to TRBD1 covers 8 bases. Germline CDR1 reads MNHNS; CDR2 reads SASEGT. The V and J ends lost 6 bases and 4 bases, in that order; junction bases with no gene match: 11. This CDR3 region has 15 residues. CDR3 in amino acids: CASSRGRGQAYEQYF. CDR3 bases: TGTGCCAGCAGCCGGGGCAGGGGACAGGCGTACGAGCAGTACTTC.

This clonotype has at least ten counts. The rearrangement joins TRBV5-6 to TRBJ2-1, with D perhaps TRBD2 (6 bases). CDR3 length: 15 amino acids. Per germline, CDR1 SGHDT and CDR2 YYEEEE. Deletions cut 0 bases from V and 7 bases from J, with 14 bases between. Here the CDR3 DNA reads TGTGCCAGCAGCTTGGTGGGACTCCTTGCGAATGAGCAGTTCTTC. It encodes CASSLVGLLANEQFF. Using reference TRBV5-6 and TRBJ2-1 for the parts outside the CDR3, the full variable domain is DAGVTQSPTHLIKTRGQQVTLRCSPKSGHDTVSWYQQALGQGPQFIFQYYEEEERQRGNFPDRFSGHQFPNYSSELNVNALLLGDSALYLCASSLVGLLANEQFFGPGTRLTVL.

This chain uses TRBV20-1 with TRBJ2-5, with TRBD2 identical over 9 bases. The CDR3 sequence is 16 residues long. With V trimmed by 0 bases and J by 7 bases, 12 bases remained unmatched. Germline CDR1 is DFQATT and CDR2 is SNEGSKA (reference sequence). CDR3 residues: CSARDLLAGPWGTQYF. The DNA of the CDR3 is TGCAGTGCTAGAGATCTCCTAGCGGGGCCTTGGGGGACCCAGTACTTC.

This clonotype has just a few counts. The V call is TRBV21-1, the J call TRBJ1-1; TRBD1 is the table's D call, not checked against the DNA. TRBV21-1 is flagged as a pseudogene. The CDR3 has 9 residues. CDR3: CASSKGADF. Written as DNA, the CDR3 is TGTGCCAGCAGCAAAGGGGCGGATTTT.